The 29 T cell receptor beta chains below come from one sample, sequenced in a study of regulatory T cells in long-lasting Graves disease. Arm-PCR of CDR3 regions and iRepertoire HTBI primers were used to build TCR beta libraries. TCRdb analysed the multiplex PCR reads with MiXCR anew, one entry per CDR3 protein. The sample lists about 430,000 distinct CDR3 sequences; around 16% were seen once. Time point noted: newly diagnosed GD, antithyroid drugs for less than 3 months. PBMC RNA was the source of the TCR library. The sample was also linked to a second study, of T cells in Graves' hyperthyroidism and ophthalmopathy.

The specimen comprised peripheral blood mononuclear cells (PBMCs), sampled at new diagnosis, from a patient treated with antithyroid drugs. These receptor sequences come from a woman in her 40s with Graves disease.

This chain links TRBV12-3 or TRBV12-4 with TRBJ2-3; no clear D. The CDR3 is 14 residues long. Trimming took off 3 bases at V and 2 bases at J, with 9 bases between the two ends. In DNA, the CDR3 is TGTGCCAGCAGTTTTCCCCCGGCCACAGATACGCAGTATTTT. The encoded protein is CASSFPPATDTQYF.

On this clonotype: This may arise from a read error, as a much more abundant clone is one base away. The V gene is TRBV3-1, the J gene TRBJ2-1; 12 bases line up with TRBD2. Germline CDR1 is LGHDT and CDR2 is YNNKEL (reference sequence). After removal of 0 bases from V and 2 bases from J, the junction contained 2 bases not matched to a gene. The CDR3 is 17 amino acids. DNA of the CDR3: TGTGCCAGCAGCCAAGAACTAGCGGGAGGTGCCTACAATGAGCAGTTCTTC. This gives the protein CASSQELAGGAYNEQFF.

In this sample, this clonotype turned up many times. This chain joins TRBV6-2 or TRBV6-3 and TRBJ2-1, with 7 bases lining up with TRBD1. This CDR3 comprises 17 residues. CDR1 and CDR2 (germline): MNHEY, SVGEGT. V lost 5 bases, J lost 1 base, and 11 bases stayed unmatched. CDR3 residues: CASSATGARTSYNEQFF. The CDR3, as DNA: TGTGCCAGCAGTGCCACAGGGGCCCGAACTTCCTACAATGAGCAGTTCTTC.

A few counts support this clonotype. The chain uses TRBV4-3 and TRBJ2-2, with 8 bases aligning to TRBD2. Unmatched junction bases numbered 5, after V lost 0 bases and J lost 5 bases. CDR1 is LGHNA and CDR2 is YSLEER in the germline V gene. The CDR3 spans 16 residues. The CDR3 loop reads CASSQDQREFTGELFF. DNA of the CDR3: TGCGCCAGCAGCCAAGACCAGCGGGAGTTTACCGGGGAGCTGTTTTTT.

This clonotype was seen only a few times. The CDR3 sequence: CASSLVSGSHNEQFF. In DNA, the CDR3 is TGCGCCAGCAGCTTGGTTAGCGGGAGCCACAATGAGCAGTTCTTC. The V and J genes are TRBV5-1 and TRBJ2-1, with 9 bases aligning to TRBD2. Per the germline V gene, CDR1 is SGHRS and CDR2 is YFSETQ. There are 15 residues in the CDR3. After removal of 0 bases from V and 5 bases from J, the junction contained 3 bases not matched to a gene.

This clonotype was counted ten times or more. CDR3 DNA sequence: TGTGCCAGCAGCTCCTCCGGACTAGCGGGGTACAATGAGCAGTTCTTC. Translated, it gives CASSSSGLAGYNEQFF. The rearrangement uses TRBV7-6 and TRBJ2-1, with TRBD2 identical over 12 bases. V gave up 4 bases and J gave up 4 bases; unmatched junction bases: 5. The length of the CDR3 is 16 residues. Germline V gene lookup returns CDR1 SGHVS and CDR2 FNYEAQ.

The V call is TRBV2, the J call TRBJ1-1; tentatively, D is TRBD1 (6 bases). The CDR3 extends over 15 amino acids. Germline V gives CDR1 SNHLY, CDR2 FYNNEI. The V end was cut by 6 bases, the J end by 1 base, with 15 bases between. CDR3 loop: CASRATQGTNTEAFF. As DNA, the CDR3 is TGTGCCAGCAGGGCAACCCAGGGGACGAACACTGAAGCTTTCTTT.

The CDR3 reads CASSSDRGGFTGELFF. The CDR3 region has the DNA TGCGCCAGCAGCTCTGACAGGGGGGGATTCACCGGGGAGCTGTTTTTT. The rearrangement links TRBV5-1 to TRBJ2-2; 9 nucleotides match TRBD1. J was trimmed by 4 bases and V by 3 bases; bases with no gene match: 7. The germline V gene has CDR1 SGHRS and CDR2 YFSETQ. The CDR3 loop spans 16 amino acids. Supplemented by reference TRBV5-1 and TRBJ2-2, the full variable domain reads KAGVTQTPRYLIKTRGQQVTLSCSPISGHRSVSWYQQTPGQGLQFLFEYFSETQRNKGNFPGRFSGRQFSNSRSEMNVSTLELGDSALYLCASSSDRGGFTGELFFGEGSRLTVL.

The chain joins TRBV29-1 to TRBJ2-5; 9 bases map to TRBD2. V lost 4 bases and J lost 5; bases outside the gene matches: 5. The CDR3 has 13 amino acids. CDR1 and CDR2 (germline): SQVTM, ANQGSEA. The CDR3 here is CSVGGRAGETQYF. CDR3 in DNA: TGCAGCGTTGGCGGGAGGGCCGGTGAGACCCAGTACTTC.

A remark on this clonotype: Relative to the germline gene, one junction end is altered; a read error may explain this. The rearrangement uses TRBV7-2 and TRBJ2-1, with 7 bases identical to TRBD2. From germline, CDR1 is SGHTA and CDR2 FQGNSA. The CDR3 sequence is 17 residues long. DNA for the CDR3: TGTGCCAGCAGCTTAGATTGGGTGACTAGCTCCTATAATGAGCAGTTCTTC. Its protein product is CASSLDWVTSSYNEQFF.

The CDR3 DNA sequence: TGTGCCAGCACCACCGTCGGGGGCCCAGATACGCAGTATTTT. Its protein is CASTTVGGPDTQYF. The chain links TRBV7-2 to TRBJ2-3; D may match TRBD1 or TRBD2 (6 bases each). This CDR3 has 14 residues. CDR1 is SGHTA and CDR2 is FQGNSA in the germline V gene. Trimming stripped 7 bases from V and 4 bases from J, with 15 bases between.

The chain joins TRBV28 to TRBJ2-7; tentatively, D is TRBD2 (7 bases). V was shortened by 7 bases and J by 6 bases, with 19 bases between the two germline ends. Germline V gives CDR1 MDHEN, CDR2 SYDVKM. The length of the CDR3 is 14 residues. The CDR3 DNA sequence: TGTGCCAGCATGTATGGCGGGGGCTCCGGCGAGCAGTACTTC. This encodes CASMYGGGSGEQYF.

Ten or more counts support this clonotype. The chain is built from TRBV6-1 and TRBJ2-6; D unresolved. CDR1 MNHNS and CDR2 SASEGT come from the germline V gene. With 2 bases removed from V and 4 bases from J, the gap between germline ends came to 6 bases. The CDR3 has 14 amino acids. The CDR3 DNA is TGTGCCAGCAGTGAATCTCCCGGGGCCAACGTCCTGACTTTC. This encodes CASSESPGANVLTF.

The chain links TRBV30 to TRBJ2-2; D is possibly TRBD1 (5 bases). The V gene lost 5 bases and the J gene lost 6 bases, with 16 bases spanning the gap. The CDR3 extends over 14 amino acids. Germline CDR1 reads GTSNPN; CDR2 reads SVGIG (reference sequence). In nucleotides, the CDR3 is TGTGCCTGGGCCAGGACACGGCCGGCCGGGGAGCTGTTTTTT. Its translation is CAWARTRPAGELFF.

This clonotype was recorded at least ten times. The chain has TRBV28 and TRBJ2-3; 7 bases map to TRBD2. Per germline, CDR1 MDHEN and CDR2 SYDVKM. J was trimmed by 2 bases and V by 8 bases; bases with no gene match: 13. This CDR3 is 16 amino acids long. The CDR3 nucleotides are TGTGCCAGCTCCACCCTCGGAAGCGGGACCACAGATACGCAGTATTTT. Encoded protein: CASSTLGSGTTDTQYF.

This clonotype has only a few counts. V usage is TRBV4-2 and J usage is TRBJ2-7, with D tentatively TRBD2 (6 bases). CDR3 length: 16 residues. Trimming left V 3 bases short and J 1 base short, with 16 bases between. The V gene's germline CDR1 is LGHNA and CDR2 YNFKEQ. CDR3 nucleotide sequence: TGTGCCAGCAGCCAGCGGGACTCCCTGGGGTCCTACGAGCAGTACTTC. It encodes CASSQRDSLGSYEQYF.

This clonotype was detected ten times or more. This chain links TRBV12-3 or TRBV12-4 with TRBJ2-1; TRBD2 matches at 8 bases. Trimming removed 5 bases from V and 2 bases from J; junction bases left unmatched: 8. The CDR3 is made up of 16 amino acids. CDR3: CASSVGAAGAYNEQFF. For the CDR3, the DNA is TGTGCCAGCAGTGTGGGGGCAGCGGGGGCCTACAATGAGCAGTTCTTC.

This clonotype was seen many times. The rearrangement links TRBV28 to TRBJ2-3; 8 bases line up with TRBD1. Germline V gene lookup returns CDR1 MDHEN and CDR2 SYDVKM. V lost 5 bases and J lost 6; bases outside the gene matches: 7. The CDR3 extends over 14 amino acids. The DNA of the CDR3 is TGTGCCAGCAGTCCTGACAGGGGTGTGGATACGCAGTATTTT. This codes for CASSPDRGVDTQYF. The full variable domain, rest sourced from reference TRBV28 and TRBJ2-3, is DVKVTQSSRYLVKRTGEKVFLECVQDMDHENMFWYRQDPGLGLRLIYFSYDVKMKEKGDIPEGYSVSREKKERFSLILESASTNQTSMYLCASSPDRGVDTQYFGPGTRLTVL.

The sample holds many counts of this clonotype. The chain's CDR3 is CASSASGSGSYNEQFF. In nucleotides, the CDR3 is TGTGCCAGCAGTGCCAGCGGGAGCGGCTCCTACAATGAGCAGTTCTTC. This sequence joins TRBV27 and TRBJ2-1; TRBD2 aligns across 8 bases. The V gene end was trimmed by 5 bases and the J gene end by 0 bases; junction bases not matched to a gene: 6. This CDR3 is 16 amino acids long. Looked up from germline, CDR1 is MNHEY and CDR2 is SMNVEV (reference sequence).

The sample holds many counts of this clonotype. The chain couples TRBV7-9 to TRBJ2-5; TRBD2 agrees at 11 bases. From germline, CDR1 is SEHNR and CDR2 FQNEAQ (reference sequence). V was clipped by 5 bases and J by 1 base; unmatched bases: 9. The CDR3 has 17 amino acids. The CDR3 loop is CASSPPGTSGSQETQYF. DNA of the CDR3: TGTGCCAGCAGCCCCCCCGGGACTAGCGGAAGCCAAGAGACCCAGTACTTC.

This clonotype was picked up many times. The chain couples TRBV2 to TRBJ2-2, with 8 bases that match TRBD2. V shed 3 bases, J shed 0 bases, and the junction held 3 bases outside the gene matches. This CDR3 has 16 amino acids. The germline gives CDR1 SNHLY, CDR2 FYNNEI. The DNA for the CDR3 is TGTGCCAGCAGTGATTCTAGCGGGTCGAACACCGGGGAGCTGTTTTTT. Its translation is CASSDSSGSNTGELFF.

Comments on this clonotype: This may arise from a read error, as a much more abundant clone is one base away. The conserved closing phenylalanine or tryptophan is absent in this CDR3, likely reflecting a read error. The chain couples TRBV27 to TRBJ2-3; a weak D match, TRBD1 (5 bases). This CDR3 has 14 residues. Trimming shortened V by 2 bases and J by 2 bases, and 8 bases separated the two germline ends. CDR1 is MNHEY, CDR2 SMNVEV, per germline (reference sequence). This chain's CDR3 is CASSLQGYTDTQYL. In DNA form, the CDR3 reads TGTGCCAGCAGTTTACAGGGTTACACAGATACGCAGTATCTT.

The sample holds many counts of this clonotype. The gene calls are TRBV28 and TRBJ2-7; unclear D gene. The CDR3 is 12 residues long. The V end lost 3 bases, the J end lost 3 bases, and 6 bases lay between the germline ends. CDR1 is MDHEN and CDR2 is SYDVKM in the germline V gene. The CDR3 DNA follows: TGTGCCAGCAGTTTTGGGGTCTACGAGCAGTACTTC. It codes for CASSFGVYEQYF.

This clonotype was picked up many times. The chain links TRBV11-3 to TRBJ1-1, with D unclear. CDR1 and CDR2 (germline): SGHNT, YENEEA. The CDR3 has 15 residues. Trimming pared 1 base from V and 1 base from J, leaving 10 bases between. CDR3 amino acids: CASSLGGHKNTEAFF. In DNA, the CDR3 is TGTGCCAGCAGCTTAGGTGGGCACAAGAACACTGAAGCTTTCTTT.

This clonotype was recorded at least ten times. The rearrangement uses TRBV7-9 and TRBJ2-1; 15 nucleotides align to TRBD2. The CDR3 extends over 17 amino acids. The V and J ends lost 5 bases and 4 bases, in that order; junction bases with no gene match: 6. Germline CDR1 SEHNR, CDR2 FQNEAQ (reference sequence). CDR3 in DNA: TGTGCCAGCAGCGGACTAGCGGGAGGGCCTAGGTACAATGAGCAGTTCTTC. Encoded protein: CASSGLAGGPRYNEQFF. The full variable domain, with the rest looked up from reference TRBV7-9 and TRBJ2-1, is DTGVSQNPRHKITKRGQNVTFRCDPISEHNRLYWYRQTLGQGPEFLTYFQNEAQLEKSRLLSDRFSAERPKGSFSTLEIQRTEQGDSAMYLCASSGLAGGPRYNEQFFGPGTRLTVL.

This clonotype showed up many times. V and J are TRBV14 and TRBJ2-5, with no clear D. The ends were cut back, 0 bases at V and 7 bases at J, with 6 bases in the middle. In germline, CDR1 is SGHDN, CDR2 FVKESK. The CDR3 sequence is 12 residues long. The CDR3 DNA reads as TGTGCCAGCAGCCAAGATCGGCGGACCCAGTACTTC. This sequence encodes CASSQDRRTQYF.

CDR3 bases: TGTGCCAGCAGGGATCATCGGACTAGCGGGAGCAATGAGCAGTTCTTC. Its protein is CASRDHRTSGSNEQFF. The chain has TRBV6-2 or TRBV6-3 and TRBJ2-1, with TRBD2 matching over 13 bases. CDR3 length equals 16 residues. V dropped 6 bases and J dropped 6; count of bases not matched to a gene: 8. Germline CDR1 reads MNHEY; CDR2 reads SVGEGT.

This CDR3 reads CASSTRTSGTPYEQYF. The CDR3 DNA reads as TGTGCCAGCAGTACCCGGACTAGCGGGACTCCCTACGAGCAGTACTTC. The J gene is TRBJ2-7, the V gene TRBV6-2 or TRBV6-3, with 12 positions matching TRBD2. J gave up 2 bases and V 5 bases, and 7 bases lay outside the gene matches. CDR1 and CDR2 (germline): MNHEY, SVGEGT. This CDR3 is built from 16 residues.

The table lists this clonotype with many counts. The V gene is TRBV3-1, the J gene TRBJ2-6; no reliable D call. Germline V CDR1 and CDR2: LGHDT, YNNKEL (reference sequence). The V and J ends lost 2 bases and 1 base respectively, with 3 bases between them. The CDR3 spans 14 residues. This CDR3 is CASSQPSGANVLTF. Written as DNA, the CDR3 is TGTGCCAGCAGCCAACCTTCTGGGGCCAACGTCCTGACTTTC.